This TCR beta chain was sequenced in a study of blood T cells in healthy people across ages. Deletions cut 2 bases from V and 4 bases from J, with 6 bases between. This CDR3 comprises 13 residues. The germline V gene encodes CDR1 SGDLS and CDR2 YYNGEE. The authors ran a second PCR of about 6 to 11 cycles using a sample-barcoded 5' primer and a J-beta primer mix. TCRdb reprocessed the 5' RACE reads via MiXCR and lists one record per CDR3 protein. This table holds hundreds of thousands of distinct CDR3 sequences, around 43% found once. The V and J genes are TRBV9 and TRBJ2-2; no reliable D call. The TCR comes from a man in his sixties in good health. Sequenced material: blood. This CDR3 reads CASSVAGTGELFF. The CDR3 DNA reads as TGTGCCAGCAGCGTGGCCGGCACCGGGGAGCTGTTTTTT.